This entry lists 24 T cell receptor beta chains sequenced from one sample in a study of Graves' ophthalmopathy and Graves' hyperthyroidism. As the template, RNA transcripts were used to amplify TCR beta CDR3 regions. An initial RT-PCR round employing HTBI primers preceded a second-round multiplex PCR. TCRdb reprocessed the multiplex PCR reads with MiXCR, giving one entry per CDR3 protein. Of about 370,000 distinct CDR3 sequences listed, about 18% are singletons. Sequenced: peripheral blood. The source of these receptors is a woman between 18 and 29 years old with Graves' ophthalmopathy.

This clonotype was picked up many times. The chain carries TRBV19 and TRBJ1-2; D gene ambiguous. The CDR3 loop spans 12 amino acids. Germline CDR1 and CDR2: LNHDA and SQIVND (reference sequence). V shed 4 bases and J shed 1 base, with 4 bases lying between them. The CDR3 sequence is CASSTVNYGYTF. In DNA, the CDR3 is TGTGCCAGTAGTACGGTTAACTATGGCTACACCTTC.

Details on this clonotype: This may stem from a read error, because a much larger clone lies one nucleotide away. This rearrangement joins TRBV7-2 to TRBJ1-6, with D uncertain. The CDR3 contains 15 residues. V lost 1 base, J lost 10 bases, and 14 bases lay in between. Germline V lookup: CDR1 SGHTA, CDR2 FQGNSA. In DNA, the CDR3 is TGTACCAGCAGCTTAGGGTTGTATGGGGAGTCACCCCTCCACTTT. Protein sequence: CTSSLGLYGESPLHF.

This clonotype showed up many times. This chain joins TRBV12-3 or TRBV12-4 and TRBJ1-5, with D possibly being TRBD1 (5 bases). Trimming pared 6 bases from V and 1 base from J, leaving 7 bases between. This CDR3 is 13 amino acids long. The CDR3 nucleotides are TGTGCCAGCAGCAGACAGAGCAATCAGCCCCAGCATTTT. Encoded protein: CASSRQSNQPQHF.

The chain is built from TRBV20-1 and TRBJ1-2; D remains ambiguous. Germline loops: CDR1 DFQATT, CDR2 SNEGSKA (reference sequence). This CDR3 spans 14 amino acids. V was shortened by 0 bases and J by 4 bases, with 12 bases between the two germline ends. CDR3: CSAREVRGLYGYTF. The CDR3 DNA sequence: TGCAGTGCTAGAGAAGTGAGAGGGCTCTATGGCTACACCTTC.

This clonotype was found many times. The chain employs TRBV28 and TRBJ1-2, with D perhaps TRBD1 (5 bases). This CDR3 has 15 residues. The V gene lost 3 bases and the J gene lost 2 bases, with 13 bases spanning the gap. The germline gives CDR1 MDHEN, CDR2 SYDVKM. CDR3 bases: TGTGCCAGCAGTTTTGTCGCGACAGTGAACTATGGCTACACCTTC. It codes for CASSFVATVNYGYTF.

This clonotype was observed many times. V gene TRBV19 combines with J gene TRBJ1-2; possible D gene TRBD1, 5 bases. Per the germline V gene, CDR1 is LNHDA and CDR2 is SQIVND (reference sequence). The CDR3 totals 12 residues. Trimming left V 7 bases short and J 5 bases short, with 11 bases between. The CDR3 DNA is TGTGCCAGTATGGGGGATCGGTATGGCTACACCTTC. Residues: CASMGDRYGYTF.

This clonotype was counted ten times or more. The chain is built from TRBV7-9 and TRBJ1-1; TRBD1 is a possible D gene (5 bases). With 5 bases removed from V and 10 bases from J, the gap between germline ends came to 14 bases. This CDR3 contains 12 residues. Germline V CDR1 and CDR2: SEHNR, FQNEAQ (reference sequence). The CDR3 is CASSLVTEAAFF. The CDR3 nucleotides read TGTGCCAGCAGCCTTGTGACAGAGGCAGCTTTCTTT.

This clonotype was found many times. This chain uses TRBV2 with TRBJ1-1; TRBD1 aligns across 8 bases. The CDR3 runs 15 residues. Losses at the gene ends were 7 bases for V and 3 bases for J; bases not matched to a gene: 10. The germline V gene encodes CDR1 SNHLY and CDR2 FYNNEI. Here the CDR3 DNA reads TGTGCCAGCATTGGACAGGGAGTCCCATACACTGAAGCTTTCTTT. It translates to CASIGQGVPYTEAFF.

This clonotype has ten or more counts. The rearrangement uses TRBV12-3 or TRBV12-4 and TRBJ2-5, with 10 positions matching TRBD2. Trimming removed 6 bases from V and 4 bases from J; junction bases left unmatched: 8. This CDR3 comprises 15 residues. The DNA for the CDR3 is TGTGCCAGCAGACCACATGCTAGCGGGAGAGAGACCCAGTACTTC. This codes for CASRPHASGRETQYF.

In this sample, this clonotype turned up once. The chain uses TRBV24-1 and TRBJ2-7; no clear D. From germline, CDR1 is KGHDR and CDR2 SFDVKD. The V end lost 11 bases, the J end lost 2 bases, and 18 bases lay between the germline ends. This CDR3 comprises 14 residues. The CDR3 coding sequence is TGTGCCATACCTCCTTGGACGGTTGCCTACGAGCAGTACTTC. Amino acid sequence: CAIPPWTVAYEQYF.

The sample holds many counts of this clonotype. CDR3 protein: CSARTGVQPQHF. As DNA, the CDR3 is TGCAGTGCTAGGACAGGCGTTCAGCCCCAGCATTTT. The V gene is TRBV20-1, the J gene TRBJ1-5; the D gene is possibly TRBD1 (6 bases). V lost 3 bases and J 6 bases, leaving 9 bases between the germline ends. CDR3 length: 12 residues. Germline V gene data show CDR1 as DFQATT and CDR2 as SNEGSKA (reference sequence).

The gene calls are TRBV28 and TRBJ1-2; 10 bases line up with TRBD1. V shed 5 bases, J shed 13 bases, and the junction held 10 bases outside the gene matches. This CDR3 region has 13 residues. Germline V CDR1 and CDR2: MDHEN, SYDVKM. The CDR3 sequence is CASSPPGTGVPTF. As DNA, the CDR3 is TGTGCCAGCAGTCCCCCCGGGACAGGGGTCCCCACCTTC.

In its sample, this clonotype was seen many times. The rearrangement uses TRBV7-2 and TRBJ2-5; TRBD2 aligns across 8 bases. CDR1 is SGHTA and CDR2 is FQGNSA in the germline V gene. The length of the CDR3 is 15 residues. The V gene end was trimmed by 1 base and the J gene end by 4 bases; junction bases not matched to a gene: 5. The CDR3 DNA follows: TGTGCCAGCAGCTTAGTGGGGGCGGGGGGAGAGACCCAGTACTTC. This codes for CASSLVGAGGETQYF.

This clonotype occurred many times. This chain joins TRBV20-1 and TRBJ2-2; D is ambiguous. There are 13 residues in the CDR3. Between the trimmed V and J ends, which lost 6 bases and 2 bases, there was a span of 10 bases. The germline gives CDR1 DFQATT, CDR2 SNEGSKA (reference sequence). The CDR3 DNA follows: TGCAGTGCAAGGATTGGCAACACCGGGGAGCTGTTTTTT. Amino acids: CSARIGNTGELFF.

This clonotype was observed many times. The J gene is TRBJ2-5, the V gene TRBV7-2; D gene ambiguous. Germline CDR1 and CDR2: SGHTA and FQGNSA. This CDR3 contains 15 residues. V was pared by 5 bases and J by 5 bases, with 18 bases between. The CDR3 reads CASSNRAQRRETQYF. The CDR3 DNA sequence: TGTGCCAGCAGCAACCGGGCCCAGAGAAGGGAGACCCAGTACTTC.

This clonotype was recorded at least ten times. This chain joins TRBV3-1 and TRBJ2-7; 12 bases fit TRBD1. Germline V gives CDR1 LGHDT, CDR2 YNNKEL (reference sequence). The CDR3 is 15 residues long. The trim removed 5 bases at V and 3 bases at J, leaving 5 bases unmatched. CDR3 in amino acids: CASSTRDRGHYEQYF. The CDR3 coding sequence is TGTGCCAGCAGCACCCGGGACAGGGGGCACTACGAGCAGTACTTC.

The chain is built from TRBV6-1 and TRBJ2-7; possibly TRBD2 for D (6 bases). CDR1 is MNHNS, CDR2 SASEGT, per germline. Trimming shortened V by 6 bases and J by 2 bases, and 20 bases separated the two germline ends. The CDR3 has 16 amino acids. CDR3 in DNA: TGTGCCAGCAGGAACACACGCCGGGACTCAGCCTACGAGCAGTACTTC. Its translation: CASRNTRRDSAYEQYF.

The V call is TRBV27, the J call TRBJ1-1; a possible D gene is TRBD1 (5 bases). The CDR3 has 15 amino acids. Germline V gene lookup returns CDR1 MNHEY and CDR2 SMNVEV (reference sequence). V gave up 7 bases and J gave up 0 bases, with 15 bases separating them. CDR3 nucleotide sequence: TGTGCCAGCAACGACCGGGGCAGCATGAACACTGAAGCTTTCTTT. Translating gives CASNDRGSMNTEAFF.

The rearrangement uses TRBV6-5 and TRBJ2-7; TRBD2 aligns across 8 bases. The length of the CDR3 is 15 residues. Looked up from germline, CDR1 is MNHEY and CDR2 is SVGAGI. J gave up 0 bases and V 6 bases, and 7 bases lay outside the gene matches. CDR3 loop: CASRYGGGVSYEQYF. CDR3 sequence (DNA): TGTGCCAGCAGATACGGGGGGGGAGTCTCCTACGAGCAGTACTTC.

There are many counts of this clonotype. J is TRBJ2-7 and V is TRBV10-1; TRBD1 or TRBD2 may be the D gene (5 bases each). V lost 2 bases, J lost 0 bases, and 11 bases lay in between. The CDR3 sequence is 15 residues long. Germline CDR1 WNHNN, CDR2 SYGVQD (reference sequence). Here the CDR3 reads CASSERTGPSYEQYF. The CDR3 region has the DNA TGCGCCAGCAGTGAGAGGACGGGGCCCTCCTACGAGCAGTACTTC.

This clonotype was seen ten or more times. The gene calls are TRBV5-1 and TRBJ1-5; 8 bases align to TRBD1. The CDR3 consists of 15 residues. V trimming: 5 bases; J trimming: 6 bases; junction bases outside the gene matches: 10. Germline V CDR1 and CDR2: SGHRS, YFSETQ. CDR3 bases: TGCGCCAGCAGACCCGGACAGGGAGTGGGTCAGCCCCAGCATTTT. Translation gives CASRPGQGVGQPQHF.

This clonotype appeared many times. V gene TRBV6-5 combines with J gene TRBJ1-5, with 7 bases lining up with TRBD1. The V gene end was trimmed by 5 bases and the J gene end by 0 bases; junction bases not matched to a gene: 10. The CDR3 runs to 17 residues. In germline, CDR1 is MNHEY, CDR2 SVGAGI. The CDR3 nucleotides are TGTGCCAGCAGTCCGGGGGGAGGGGGCTTTAGCAATCAGCCCCAGCATTTT. It translates to CASSPGGGGFSNQPQHF.

The V gene is TRBV5-1, the J gene TRBJ2-6, with 7 bases identical to TRBD2. V lost 0 bases, J lost 1 base, and 7 bases stayed unmatched. Germline V CDR1 and CDR2: SGHRS, YFSETQ. The CDR3 runs to 18 residues. The CDR3 sequence: CASSLARDYLSGANVLTF. The CDR3 region has the DNA TGCGCCAGCAGCTTGGCTCGGGACTACCTTTCTGGGGCCAACGTCCTGACTTTC.

The chain links TRBV6-2 or TRBV6-3 to TRBJ2-5; 7 nucleotides line up with TRBD2. Per germline, CDR1 MNHEY and CDR2 SVGEGT. The J segment lost 1 base and the V segment lost 5 bases, leaving 4 bases of the junction unmatched. This CDR3 has 14 residues. CDR3: CASSPGLRQETQYF. The CDR3, as DNA: TGTGCCAGCAGTCCGGGACTACGCCAAGAGACCCAGTACTTC.